The 28 T cell receptor beta chains below were found in one sample sequenced in a study of beta chain features in type 1 diabetes (dated by TCRdb to 2016 to 2018). Library preparation used the immunoSEQ multiplex PCR assay. The entire amount of isolated RNA was reverse transcribed using the High Capacity cDNA Reverse Transcription Kit, so the sequenced TCRB transcripts were expressed ones. TCRdb obtained this table from immuneACCESS and retained in-frame rearrangements with V and J assigned. These tables miss some clones; where compared with another copy, unresolved V genes account for less than half of the shortfall, and the remainder is unexplained. The sample data list around 40,000 clones, and around 64% of these were observed just once. The ten largest clones take up approximately 2% of the sample. Sequencing input: Tregs from blood. The cell subset or site label, read with the paper, signifies: regulatory CD4+ T cells. Every receptor here comes from a woman aged 25 to 39 in good health.

As concerns this clone: The junction and the germline gene differ at one end; a read error may be behind it. Other DNA sequences within the sample encode an identical CDR3. V and J are TRBV27 and TRBJ1-4, with a tentative D call TRBD1 (6 bases). The CDR3 is 14 amino acids. Looked up from germline, CDR1 is MNHEY and CDR2 is SMNVEV (reference sequence). In DNA form, the CDR3 reads TGTGCCAGCAGTATTCGCAGGGGAGATGAAAAATTGTTTTTT. Translation gives CASSIRRGDEKLFF.

The V and J genes are TRBV11-2 and TRBJ2-5, with 13 bases identical to TRBD2. V was clipped by 5 bases and J by 5 bases; unmatched bases: 11. There are 17 residues in the CDR3. The germline V gene has CDR1 SGHAT and CDR2 FQNNGV. Here the CDR3 reads CASSHAWTSGSGETQYF. Written as DNA, the CDR3 is TGTGCCAGCAGCCACGCTTGGACTAGCGGGAGTGGGGAGACCCAGTACTTC.

V gene TRBV5-1 combines with J gene TRBJ2-1; D may be TRBD1 (5 bases). Germline V CDR1 and CDR2: SGHRS, YFSETQ. V lost 0 bases to trimming and J lost 7 bases, with 14 bases between them. The CDR3 length is 15 residues. The CDR3 loop is CASSLEGFQGNEQFF. The CDR3 nucleotides read TGCGCCAGCAGCTTGGAGGGGTTTCAGGGAAATGAGCAGTTCTTC.

The rearrangement uses TRBV4-2 and TRBJ2-1; 10 nucleotides agree with TRBD2. The junction had 15 bases not matched to a gene; V was cut back by 0 bases and J by 4 bases. This CDR3 has 20 residues. Germline CDR1 reads LGHNA; CDR2 reads YNFKEQ. The CDR3 DNA reads as TGTGCCAGCAGCCAAGATTTTCGTCTAGCGGGAGTCCGGGGTTACAATGAGCAGTTCTTC. Its translation is CASSQDFRLAGVRGYNEQFF.

This chain joins TRBV14 and TRBJ2-2; 10 bases are shared with TRBD2. The length of the CDR3 is 19 residues. V gave up 0 bases and J gave up 0 bases; unmatched junction bases: 7. Germline CDR1 SGHDN, CDR2 FVKESK. Written as DNA, the CDR3 is TGTGCCAGCAGCCAAGATGAGAAAGCGGGAGGGCCGAACACCGGGGAGCTGTTTTTT. It specifies CASSQDEKAGGPNTGELFF.

The chain combines TRBV7-9 with TRBJ2-3; TRBD1 agrees at 8 bases. Germline values: CDR1 SEHNR, CDR2 FQNEAQ (reference sequence). V gave up 5 bases and J gave up 5 bases; unmatched junction bases: 6. This CDR3 has 14 amino acids. The CDR3 sequence is CASSMTGAVDTQYF. CDR3 in DNA: TGTGCCAGCAGCATGACAGGGGCGGTAGATACGCAGTATTTT.

This clone appeared once. This sequence joins TRBV5-4 and TRBJ2-7; 14 positions agree with TRBD2. Germline V gene data show CDR1 as SGHNT and CDR2 as YYREEE (reference sequence). CDR3 length equals 15 residues. J lost 4 bases, V lost 3 bases, and 3 bases had no gene match. The CDR3, as DNA: TGTGCCAGCAGCTACGGGACTAGCGGGAGTTACGAGCAGTACTTC. It codes for CASSYGTSGSYEQYF.

The chain carries TRBV19 and TRBJ1-2, with D hard to call. V was clipped by 8 bases and J by 7 bases, with 20 bases between them. The germline V gene has CDR1 LNHDA and CDR2 SQIVND (reference sequence). The CDR3 is made up of 14 amino acids. CDR3 bases: TGTGCCAGTCTTGGCACCCGTTCATCGGGTGGCTACACCTTC. Translated, it gives CASLGTRSSGGYTF.

This chain links TRBV27 with TRBJ2-7; possibly TRBD2 for D (5 bases). In germline, CDR1 is MNHEY, CDR2 SMNVEV (reference sequence). The CDR3 has 15 residues. V was clipped by 2 bases and J by 9 bases, with 20 bases between them. CDR3 residues: CASSLRYGPSGRQYF. CDR3 bases: TGTGCCAGCAGTTTAAGGTACGGGCCAAGCGGCAGGCAGTACTTC.

The chain is built from TRBV7-9 and TRBJ1-1, with D possibly TRBD1 on 5 matching bases. Germline V gives CDR1 SEHNR, CDR2 FQNEAQ (reference sequence). The length of the CDR3 is 16 residues. Trimming removed 2 bases from V and 8 bases from J, with 21 bases in between. The CDR3 DNA follows: TGTGCCAGCAGCTTACCCGACAGTCCCGGATTTGTAGAAGCTTTCTTT. Protein: CASSLPDSPGFVEAFF.

The rearrangement joins TRBV7-2 to TRBJ2-1; TRBD2 matches 7 bases. The germline V gene encodes CDR1 SGHTA and CDR2 FQGNSA. With 3 bases clipped from V and 5 bases from J, the junction kept 1 base outside the gene matches. This CDR3 is 13 amino acids long. In nucleotides, the CDR3 is TGTGCCAGCAGCTTCGGGACTAACAATGAGCAGTTCTTC. The encoded protein is CASSFGTNNEQFF. The variable domain in full, completed from reference TRBV7-2 and TRBJ2-1, reads GAGVSQSPSNKVTEKGKDVELRCDPISGHTALYWYRQSLGQGLEFLIYFQGNSAPDKSGLPSDRFSAERTGGSVSTLTIQRTQQEDSAVYLCASSFGTNNEQFFGPGTRLTVL.

This chain links TRBV7-2 with TRBJ2-1; 14 bases agree with TRBD2. V lost 0 bases, J lost 7 bases, and 2 bases stayed unmatched. Germline CDR1 is SGHTA and CDR2 is FQGNSA. The CDR3 spans 16 residues. CDR3 DNA: TGTGCCAGCAGCTTAGCTGGGACTAGCGGGAGTAATGAGCAGTTCTTC. Its protein is CASSLAGTSGSNEQFF.

The chain employs TRBV10-3 and TRBJ2-1; 7 bases line up with TRBD2. There are 15 residues in the CDR3. V trimming: 5 bases; J trimming: 7 bases; junction bases outside the gene matches: 11. Germline CDR1 ENHRY, CDR2 SYGVKD. The CDR3 here is CAISPRGGEGNEQFF. CDR3 coding DNA: TGTGCCATCAGTCCGCGCGGGGGAGAGGGGAATGAGCAGTTCTTC.

This chain joins TRBV4-2 and TRBJ1-1; D unresolved. With 4 bases removed from V and 1 base from J, the gap between germline ends came to 13 bases. The CDR3 runs to 15 residues. Germline V CDR1 and CDR2: LGHNA, YNFKEQ. DNA of the CDR3: TGTGCCAGCAGCCTCGGAGAGGGTGCGAACACTGAAGCTTTCTTT. Amino acid sequence: CASSLGEGANTEAFF.

The V gene is TRBV6-5, the J gene TRBJ2-5, with a tentative D call TRBD2 (6 bases). V gave up 9 bases and J gave up 4 bases, with 18 bases separating them. From germline, CDR1 is MNHEY and CDR2 SVGAGI. The CDR3 contains 14 residues. The CDR3 is CASSGGGKGETQYF. The CDR3 DNA reads TGTGCCAGTTCTGGGGGAGGAAAGGGAGAGACCCAGTACTTC.

This clone showed up just once. This sequence joins TRBV7-6 and TRBJ2-1; D may be TRBD2 (6 bases). The germline V gene encodes CDR1 SGHVS and CDR2 FNYEAQ. Trimming left V 5 bases short and J 0 bases short, with 23 bases between. This CDR3 spans 19 amino acids. The CDR3 spells CASSDDDSYQRVSYNEQFF. The CDR3 DNA is TGTGCCAGCAGCGATGACGACAGTTACCAGCGGGTCTCCTACAATGAGCAGTTCTTC.

This clone was found a few times. The chain employs TRBV27 and TRBJ1-5, with D perhaps matching TRBD1 (6 bases). V shed 5 bases and J shed 4 bases, with 12 bases lying between them. Germline V CDR1 and CDR2: MNHEY, SMNVEV (reference sequence). The CDR3 has 14 amino acids. CDR3 coding DNA: TGTGCCAGCAGTCCCCGACAGGCAAATCAGCCCCAGCATTTT. It yields the protein CASSPRQANQPQHF.

V gene TRBV10-3 combines with J gene TRBJ2-7; 12 nucleotides match TRBD2. Germline loops: CDR1 ENHRY, CDR2 SYGVKD. The CDR3 loop spans 14 amino acids. V shed 6 bases and J 2 bases; nucleotides not matched to a gene: 2. CDR3 nucleotide sequence: TGTGCCATCAGCGGACTAGCGGGAACCTACGAGCAGTACTTC. It is translated as CAISGLAGTYEQYF.

This chain links TRBV29-1 with TRBJ2-7; tentatively, D is TRBD2 (5 bases). Germline V gene lookup returns CDR1 SQVTM and CDR2 ANQGSEA. V gave up 4 bases and J gave up 6 bases, with 13 bases separating them. This CDR3 has 12 amino acids. The CDR3 DNA sequence: TGCAGCGTTGGGGATCCGGGAAGCGAGCAGTACTTC. This gives the protein CSVGDPGSEQYF.

The table lists this clone with a few counts. The chain couples TRBV28 to TRBJ2-7; 12 nucleotides agree with TRBD2. From germline, CDR1 is MDHEN and CDR2 SYDVKM. The CDR3 consists of 15 residues. V was pared by 7 bases and J by 3 bases, with 7 bases of the junction left unmatched. The CDR3 DNA reads as TGTGCCAGCACCCGGACTAGCGGGATTATCTACGAGCAGTACTTC. This sequence encodes CASTRTSGIIYEQYF.

The CDR3 reads CASSGSNTGELFF. In DNA, the CDR3 is TGTGCCAGTAGCGGTTCGAACACCGGGGAGCTGTTTTTT. This sequence joins TRBV2 and TRBJ2-2, with D maybe TRBD2 (6 bases). The CDR3 runs to 13 residues. Between the trimmed V and J ends, which lost 9 bases and 0 bases, there was a span of 8 bases. Per germline, CDR1 SNHLY and CDR2 FYNNEI.

The rearrangement uses TRBV6-1 and TRBJ2-7; 9 bases line up with TRBD2. The junction had 9 bases not matched to a gene; V was cut back by 7 bases and J by 2 bases. Germline assignment: CDR1 MNHNS and CDR2 SASEGT. The CDR3 is made up of 15 amino acids. The CDR3 DNA reads TGTGCCAGCAAGGGACCCGGGACTAGCACCTACGAGCAGTACTTC. This encodes CASKGPGTSTYEQYF.

This chain uses TRBV7-8 with TRBJ2-7; D is undetermined. CDR1 and CDR2 from the germline V gene are SGHVS and FQNEAQ. V lost 3 bases and J 1 base, leaving 13 bases between the germline ends. This CDR3 has 15 residues. CDR3 residues: CASSLVPGFSYEQYF. CDR3 bases: TGTGCCAGCAGCTTGGTACCGGGTTTTTCCTACGAGCAGTACTTC.

The table lists this clone with a few counts. The chain combines TRBV10-3 with TRBJ2-7; D possibly corresponds to TRBD2 (6 bases). Germline V gives CDR1 ENHRY, CDR2 SYGVKD. This CDR3 is built from 14 residues. V dropped 4 bases and J dropped 0 bases, with 10 bases sitting between them. CDR3 DNA sequence: TGTGCCATCAGTGCGGGACTTAGCTCCTACGAGCAGTACTTC. It codes for CAISAGLSSYEQYF.

The chain links TRBV11-3 to TRBJ2-7; 9 positions agree with TRBD1. The trim removed 5 bases at V and 5 bases at J, leaving 7 bases unmatched. The CDR3 covers 14 residues. Germline V lookup: CDR1 SGHNT, CDR2 YENEEA. This CDR3 is CASSTGTGRDEQYF. The CDR3 DNA follows: TGTGCCAGCAGCACCGGGACAGGGCGTGACGAGCAGTACTTC.

J is TRBJ2-7 and V is TRBV27; tentatively, D is TRBD1 (7 bases). The ends were cut back, 7 bases at V and 7 bases at J, with 17 bases in the middle. CDR3 length equals 13 residues. Germline-derived CDR1 and CDR2 are MNHEY and SMNVEV (reference sequence). CDR3 in amino acids: CASKITQGTEQYF. CDR3 sequence (DNA): TGTGCCAGCAAGATAACACAGGGGACTGAGCAGTACTTC.

This sequence joins TRBV4-3 and TRBJ2-5; D is unresolved. The CDR3 consists of 14 residues. The ends were cut back, 0 bases at V and 2 bases at J, with 7 bases in the middle. The germline CDR1 and CDR2 sequences are LGHNA and YSLEER. The CDR3 loop reads CASSQDLNQETQYF. CDR3 in DNA: TGCGCCAGCAGCCAAGATCTAAATCAAGAGACCCAGTACTTC.

The chain combines TRBV7-9 with TRBJ2-7; 8 bases match TRBD2. CDR1 and CDR2 from the germline V gene are SEHNR and FQNEAQ (reference sequence). J gave up 6 bases and V 3 bases, and 7 bases lay outside the gene matches. The CDR3 is made up of 14 amino acids. The chain's CDR3 is CASSLSGRVGEQYF. The CDR3 nucleotides read TGTGCCAGCAGCTTGAGCGGGAGAGTTGGCGAGCAGTACTTC.